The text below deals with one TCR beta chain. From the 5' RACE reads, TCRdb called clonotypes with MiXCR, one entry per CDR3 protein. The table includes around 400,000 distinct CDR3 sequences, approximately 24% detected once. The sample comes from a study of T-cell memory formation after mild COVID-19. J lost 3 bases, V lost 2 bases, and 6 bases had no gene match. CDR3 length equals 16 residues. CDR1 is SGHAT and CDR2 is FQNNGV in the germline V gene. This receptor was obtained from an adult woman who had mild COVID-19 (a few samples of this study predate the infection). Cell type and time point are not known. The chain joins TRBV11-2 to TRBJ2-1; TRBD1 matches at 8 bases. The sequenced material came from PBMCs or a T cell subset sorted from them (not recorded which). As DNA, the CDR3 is TGTGCCAGCAGCTTATTACCCGGACAGGGCTACAATGAGCAGTTCTTC. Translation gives CASSLLPGQGYNEQFF.